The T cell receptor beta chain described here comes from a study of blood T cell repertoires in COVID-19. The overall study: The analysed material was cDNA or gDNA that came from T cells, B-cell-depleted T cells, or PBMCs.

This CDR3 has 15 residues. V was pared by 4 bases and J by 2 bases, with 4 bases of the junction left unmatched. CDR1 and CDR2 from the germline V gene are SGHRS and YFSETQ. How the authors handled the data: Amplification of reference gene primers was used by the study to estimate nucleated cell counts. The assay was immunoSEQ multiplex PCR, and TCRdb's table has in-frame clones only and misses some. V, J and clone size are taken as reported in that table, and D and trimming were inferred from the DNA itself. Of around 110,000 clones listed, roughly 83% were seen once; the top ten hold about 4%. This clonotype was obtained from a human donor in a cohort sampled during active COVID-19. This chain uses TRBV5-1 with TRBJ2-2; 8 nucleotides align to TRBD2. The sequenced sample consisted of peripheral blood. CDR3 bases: TGCGCCAGCAGCGAGGGACTAGGAAACACCGGGGAGCTGTTTTTT. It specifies CASSEGLGNTGELFF.